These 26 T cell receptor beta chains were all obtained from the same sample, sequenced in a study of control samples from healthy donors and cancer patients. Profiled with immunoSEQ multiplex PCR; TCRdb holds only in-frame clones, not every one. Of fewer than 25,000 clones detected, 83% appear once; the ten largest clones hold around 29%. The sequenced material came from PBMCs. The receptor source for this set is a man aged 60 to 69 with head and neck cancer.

As DNA, the CDR3 is TGTGCCACCAGTGATCCCCGGCTAGCGAGCTCCTACAATGAGCAGTTCTTC. Its protein product is CATSDPRLASSYNEQFF. V is TRBV24-1 and J is TRBJ2-1; TRBD2 might be the D (6 bases). The germline CDR1 and CDR2 sequences are KGHDR and SFDVKD. The CDR3 contains 17 residues. V lost 3 bases to trimming and J lost 0 bases, with 14 bases between them.

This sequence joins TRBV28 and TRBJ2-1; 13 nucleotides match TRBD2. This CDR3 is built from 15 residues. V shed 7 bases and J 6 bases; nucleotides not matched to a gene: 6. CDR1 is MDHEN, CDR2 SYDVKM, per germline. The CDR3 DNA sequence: TGTGCCAGCACCACTCGGACTAGCGGGAGCAATGAGCAGTTCTTC. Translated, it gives CASTTRTSGSNEQFF.

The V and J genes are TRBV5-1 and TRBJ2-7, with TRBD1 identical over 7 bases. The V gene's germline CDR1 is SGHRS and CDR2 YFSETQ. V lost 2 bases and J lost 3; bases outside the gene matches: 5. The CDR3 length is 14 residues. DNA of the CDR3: TGCGCCAGCAGCTTTGGGACAGTGGGCTACGAGCAGTACTTC. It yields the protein CASSFGTVGYEQYF.

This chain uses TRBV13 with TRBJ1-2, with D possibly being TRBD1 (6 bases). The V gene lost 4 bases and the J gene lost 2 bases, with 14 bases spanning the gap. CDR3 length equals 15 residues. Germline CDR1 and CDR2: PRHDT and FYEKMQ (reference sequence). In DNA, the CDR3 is TGTGCCAGCAGCTCGACGACAGGCGGGAACTATGGCTACACCTTC. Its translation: CASSSTTGGNYGYTF. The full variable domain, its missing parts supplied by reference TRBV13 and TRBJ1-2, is AAGVIQSPRHLIKEKRETATLKCYPIPRHDTVYWYQQGPGQDPQFLISFYEKMQSDKGSIPDRFSAQQFSDYHSELNMSSLELGDSALYFCASSSTTGGNYGYTFGSGTRLTVV.

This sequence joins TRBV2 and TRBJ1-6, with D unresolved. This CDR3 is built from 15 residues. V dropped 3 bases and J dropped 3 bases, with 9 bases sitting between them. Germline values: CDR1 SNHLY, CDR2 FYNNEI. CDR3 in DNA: TGTGCCAGCAGTGAGCTGGAGGGCTATAATTCACCCCTCCACTTT. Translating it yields CASSELEGYNSPLHF.

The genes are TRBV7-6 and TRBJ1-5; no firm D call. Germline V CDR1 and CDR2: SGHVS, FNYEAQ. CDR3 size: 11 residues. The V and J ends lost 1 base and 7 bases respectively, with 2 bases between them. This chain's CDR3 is CASSLGQPQHF. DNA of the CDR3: TGTGCCAGCAGCTTAGGGCAGCCCCAGCATTTT.

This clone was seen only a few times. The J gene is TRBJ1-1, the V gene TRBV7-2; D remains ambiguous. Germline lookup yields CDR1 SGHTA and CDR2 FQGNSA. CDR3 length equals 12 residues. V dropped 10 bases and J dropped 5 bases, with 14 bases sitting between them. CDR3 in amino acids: CATQLIRTEAFF. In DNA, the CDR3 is TGTGCCACCCAGCTAATAAGAACTGAAGCTTTCTTT.

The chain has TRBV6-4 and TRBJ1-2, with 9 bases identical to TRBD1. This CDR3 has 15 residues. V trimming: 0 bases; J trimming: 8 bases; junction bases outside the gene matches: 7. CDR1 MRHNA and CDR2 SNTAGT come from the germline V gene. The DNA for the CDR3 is TGTGCCAGCAGTGACTCGGGGACAGGGTTCGGCGGCTACACCTTC. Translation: CASSDSGTGFGGYTF.

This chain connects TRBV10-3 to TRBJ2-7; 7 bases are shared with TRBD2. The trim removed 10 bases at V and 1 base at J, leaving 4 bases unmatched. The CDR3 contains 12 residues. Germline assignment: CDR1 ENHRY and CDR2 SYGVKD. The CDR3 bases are TGTGCCACCCAGCGGGATTCCTACGAGCAGTACTTC. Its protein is CATQRDSYEQYF.

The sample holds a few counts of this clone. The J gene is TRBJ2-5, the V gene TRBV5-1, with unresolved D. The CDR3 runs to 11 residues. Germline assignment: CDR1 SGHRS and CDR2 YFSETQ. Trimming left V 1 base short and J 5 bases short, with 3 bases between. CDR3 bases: TGCGCCAGCAGCTTGAGCGAGACCCAGTACTTC. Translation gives CASSLSETQYF.

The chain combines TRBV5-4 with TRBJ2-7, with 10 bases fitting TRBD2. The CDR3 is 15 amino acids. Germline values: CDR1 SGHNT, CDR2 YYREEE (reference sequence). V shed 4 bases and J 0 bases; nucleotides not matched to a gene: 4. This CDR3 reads CASSPGLADSYEQYF. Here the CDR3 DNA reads TGTGCCAGCAGCCCAGGACTAGCGGACTCCTACGAGCAGTACTTC.

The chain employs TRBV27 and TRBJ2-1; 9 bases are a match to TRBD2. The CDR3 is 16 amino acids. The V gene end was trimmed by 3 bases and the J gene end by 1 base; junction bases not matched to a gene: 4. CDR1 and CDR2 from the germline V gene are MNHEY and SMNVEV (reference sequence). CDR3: CASSFIAGDSYNEQFF. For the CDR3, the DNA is TGTGCCAGCAGTTTCATAGCGGGGGATTCCTACAATGAGCAGTTCTTC.

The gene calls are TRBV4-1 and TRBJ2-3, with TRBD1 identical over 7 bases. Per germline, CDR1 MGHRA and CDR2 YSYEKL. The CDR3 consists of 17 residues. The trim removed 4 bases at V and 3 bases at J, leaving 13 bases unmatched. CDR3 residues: CASSPRSPGQITDTQYF. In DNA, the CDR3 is TGCGCCAGCAGCCCCCGATCCCCGGGACAGATTACAGATACGCAGTATTTT.

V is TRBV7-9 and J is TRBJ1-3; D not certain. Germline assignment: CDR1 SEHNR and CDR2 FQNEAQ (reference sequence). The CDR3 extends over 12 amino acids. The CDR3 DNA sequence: TGTGCGGGAGGCCGCTCTGGAAACACCATATATTTT. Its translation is CAGGRSGNTIYF.

CDR3 protein: CASSPGRSSYQPQHF. DNA of the CDR3: TGTGCCAGCAGCCCGGGACGGAGCTCGTATCAGCCCCAGCATTTT. The chain has TRBV3-1 (or the pseudogene TRBV3-2) and TRBJ1-5; D perhaps matches TRBD1 (5 bases). Germline CDR1 and CDR2: LGHDT and YNNKEL (reference sequence). The CDR3 sequence is 15 residues long. The V end lost 4 bases, the J end lost 5 bases, and 15 bases lay between the germline ends.

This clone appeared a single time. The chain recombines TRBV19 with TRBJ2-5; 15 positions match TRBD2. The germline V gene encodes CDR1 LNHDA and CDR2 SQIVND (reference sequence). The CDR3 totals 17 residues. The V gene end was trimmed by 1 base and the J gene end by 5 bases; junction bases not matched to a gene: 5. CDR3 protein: CASSIGGTSGGMETQYF. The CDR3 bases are TGTGCCAGTAGTATAGGCGGGACTAGCGGGGGGATGGAGACCCAGTACTTC.

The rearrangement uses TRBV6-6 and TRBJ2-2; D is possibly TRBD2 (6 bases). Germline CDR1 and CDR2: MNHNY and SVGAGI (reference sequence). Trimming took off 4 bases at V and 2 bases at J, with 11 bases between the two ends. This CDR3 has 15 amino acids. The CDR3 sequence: CASSFGTHNTGELFF. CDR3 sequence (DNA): TGTGCCAGCAGTTTCGGGACTCATAACACCGGGGAGCTGTTTTTT.

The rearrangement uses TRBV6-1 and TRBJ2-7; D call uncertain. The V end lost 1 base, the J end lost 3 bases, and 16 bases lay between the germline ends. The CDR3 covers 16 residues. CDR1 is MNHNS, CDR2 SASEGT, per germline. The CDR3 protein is CASSEGIGGFNYEQYF. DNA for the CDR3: TGTGCCAGCAGTGAAGGAATAGGCGGCTTCAACTACGAGCAGTACTTC.

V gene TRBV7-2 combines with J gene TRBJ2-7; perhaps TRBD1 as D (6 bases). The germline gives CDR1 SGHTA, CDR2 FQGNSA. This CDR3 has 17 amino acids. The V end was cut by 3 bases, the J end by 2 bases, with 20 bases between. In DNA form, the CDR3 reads TGTGCCAGCAGCTTCCTAACAGGGTTAGTTACCGCCTACGAGCAGTACTTC. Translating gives CASSFLTGLVTAYEQYF. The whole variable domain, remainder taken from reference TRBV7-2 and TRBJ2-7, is GAGVSQSPSNKVTEKGKDVELRCDPISGHTALYWYRQSLGQGLEFLIYFQGNSAPDKSGLPSDRFSAERTGGSVSTLTIQRTQQEDSAVYLCASSFLTGLVTAYEQYFGPGTRLTVT.

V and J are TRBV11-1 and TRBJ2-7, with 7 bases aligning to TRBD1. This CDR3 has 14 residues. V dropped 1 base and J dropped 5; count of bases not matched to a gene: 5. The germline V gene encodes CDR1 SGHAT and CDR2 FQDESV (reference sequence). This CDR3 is CASSLGQGIDEQYF. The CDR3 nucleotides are TGTGCCAGCAGCTTAGGACAGGGCATCGACGAGCAGTACTTC.

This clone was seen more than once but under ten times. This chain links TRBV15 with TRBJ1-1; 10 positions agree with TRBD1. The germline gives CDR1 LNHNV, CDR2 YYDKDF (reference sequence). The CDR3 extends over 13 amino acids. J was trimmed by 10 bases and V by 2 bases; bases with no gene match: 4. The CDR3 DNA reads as TGTGCCACCAGCAGACACCGGGACAGGGGAGCTTTCTTT. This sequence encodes CATSRHRDRGAFF. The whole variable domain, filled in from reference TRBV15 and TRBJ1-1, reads DAMVIQNPRYQVTQFGKPVTLSCSQTLNHNVMYWYQQKSSQAPKLLFHYYDKDFNNEADTPDNFQSRRPNTSFCFLDIRSPGLGDTAMYLCATSRHRDRGAFFGQGTRLTVV.

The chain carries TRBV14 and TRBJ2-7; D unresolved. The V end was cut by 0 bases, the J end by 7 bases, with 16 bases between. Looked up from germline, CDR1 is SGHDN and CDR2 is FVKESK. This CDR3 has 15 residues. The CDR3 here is CASSQERITYEEQYF. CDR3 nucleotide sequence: TGTGCCAGCAGCCAAGAAAGGATTACCTACGAGGAGCAGTACTTC.

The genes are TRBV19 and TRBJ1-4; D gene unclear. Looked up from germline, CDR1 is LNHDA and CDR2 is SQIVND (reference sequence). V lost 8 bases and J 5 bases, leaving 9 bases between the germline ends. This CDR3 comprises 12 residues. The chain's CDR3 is CASGRTNEKLFF. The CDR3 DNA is TGTGCCAGTGGCAGGACGAATGAAAAACTGTTTTTT. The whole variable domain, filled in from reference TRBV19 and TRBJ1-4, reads DGGITQSPKYLFRKEGQNVTLSCEQNLNHDAMYWYRQDPGQGLRLIYYSQIVNDFQKGDIAEGYSVSREKKESFPLTVTSAQKNPTAFYLCASGRTNEKLFFGSGTQLSVL.

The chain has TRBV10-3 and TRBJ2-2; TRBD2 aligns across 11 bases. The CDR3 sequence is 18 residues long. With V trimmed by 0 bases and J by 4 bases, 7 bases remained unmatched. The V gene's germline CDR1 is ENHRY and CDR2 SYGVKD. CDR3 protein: CAISESNSGRGTTGELFF. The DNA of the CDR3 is TGTGCCATCAGTGAGTCGAATAGCGGGAGGGGTACCACCGGGGAGCTGTTTTTT.

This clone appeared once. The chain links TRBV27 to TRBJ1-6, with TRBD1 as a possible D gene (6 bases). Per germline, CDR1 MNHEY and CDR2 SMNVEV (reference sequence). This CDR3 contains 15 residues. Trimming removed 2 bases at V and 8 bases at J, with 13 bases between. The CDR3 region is CASSLGGTGHSPLHF. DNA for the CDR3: TGTGCCAGCAGTTTAGGGGGCACAGGGCATTCACCCCTCCACTTT.

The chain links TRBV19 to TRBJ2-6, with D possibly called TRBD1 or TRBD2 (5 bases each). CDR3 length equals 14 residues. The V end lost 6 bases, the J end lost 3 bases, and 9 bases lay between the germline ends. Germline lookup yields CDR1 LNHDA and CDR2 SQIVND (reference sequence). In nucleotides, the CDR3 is TGTGCCAGTAGGCCGAGGGGTGGGGCCAACGTCCTGACTTTC. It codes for CASRPRGGANVLTF.